The 23 T cell receptor beta chains presented below share a single source sample, sequenced in a study of cytomegalovirus exposure and HLA in healthy donors. The PCR contained 60 Vbeta and 13 Jbeta primers. The repertoire was sequenced with immunoSEQ multiplex PCR; TCRdb's copy has only in-frame clones and lacks some. Of about 160,000 clones listed, around 69% are singletons. The sequencing input was PBMCs. The receptors were sampled from a woman in her twenties or thirties in good health and CMV-seronegative.

The chain carries TRBV7-2 and TRBJ2-3; perhaps TRBD1 as D (6 bases). The CDR3 totals 14 residues. V was pared by 1 base and J by 2 bases, with 7 bases between. Germline V gene data show CDR1 as SGHTA and CDR2 as FQGNSA. The CDR3 DNA follows: TGTGCCAGCAGCTTAGTGGGGGCCACAGATACGCAGTATTTT. This gives the protein CASSLVGATDTQYF.

This clone was seen a handful of times. The chain carries TRBV14 and TRBJ1-1, with D possibly being TRBD1 (6 bases). This CDR3 has 15 residues. Germline lookup yields CDR1 SGHDN and CDR2 FVKESK. Deletions cut 4 bases from V and 4 bases from J, with 16 bases between. The CDR3 loop is CASSLMTGIGTEAFF. DNA of the CDR3: TGTGCCAGCAGCCTCATGACAGGAATTGGCACTGAAGCTTTCTTT.

The chain uses TRBV5-5 and TRBJ2-3; 9 nucleotides agree with TRBD2. Germline CDR1 reads SGHKS; CDR2 reads YYEKEE (reference sequence). J gave up 1 base and V 1 base, and 7 bases lay outside the gene matches. The CDR3 spans 17 residues. CDR3 bases: TGTGCCAGCAGCTTGTGGATAGCGGGGGACCGCACAGATACGCAGTATTTT. Translated, it gives CASSLWIAGDRTDTQYF.

This clone was recorded only once. This chain uses TRBV29-1 with TRBJ1-5, with a tentative D call TRBD1 (5 bases). CDR1 and CDR2 (germline): SQVTM, ANQGSEA. Trimming stripped 1 base from V and 5 bases from J, with 9 bases between. The CDR3 runs to 13 residues. In DNA form, the CDR3 reads TGCAGCGTTGAAGTGGACACAGATCAGCCCCAGCATTTT. Translated: CSVEVDTDQPQHF. The full variable domain, its missing parts supplied by reference TRBV29-1 and TRBJ1-5, is SAVISQKPSRDICQRGTSLTIQCQVDSQVTMMFWYRQQPGQSLTLIATANQGSEATYESGFVIDKFPISRPNLTFSTLTVSNMSPEDSSIYLCSVEVDTDQPQHFGDGTRLSIL.

This clone was detected once. V usage is TRBV28 and J usage is TRBJ1-5, with a possible D match to TRBD1 (5 bases). Trimming removed 4 bases from V and 6 bases from J, with 22 bases in between. Germline CDR1 and CDR2: MDHEN and SYDVKM. The CDR3 covers 17 residues. The chain's CDR3 is CASSYPNGGGRSQPQHF. DNA for the CDR3: TGTGCCAGCAGTTATCCGAATGGCGGGGGACGGAGTCAGCCCCAGCATTTT.

This clone has a single count. The chain has TRBV11-1 and TRBJ2-6, with D tentatively TRBD1 (6 bases). From germline, CDR1 is SGHAT and CDR2 FQDESV (reference sequence). This CDR3 contains 17 residues. With 5 bases removed from V and 1 base from J, the gap between germline ends came to 15 bases. The CDR3 sequence: CASSPGQQRSGANVLTF. The DNA for the CDR3 is TGTGCCAGCAGCCCCGGACAGCAAAGATCTGGGGCCAACGTCCTGACTTTC.

In the case of this clone: The junction departs from the called germline gene at one end, perhaps through a read error. V is TRBV4-3 and J is TRBJ1-5; the D is unclear. CDR1 and CDR2 (germline): LGHNA, YSLEER. The CDR3 runs 17 residues. In DNA form, the CDR3 reads TGCGCCAGCAACCAAGAGGCGGCGGGATATCGGAATCAGCCCCAGCATTTT. The encoded protein is CASNQEAAGYRNQPQHF.

The J gene is TRBJ1-1, the V gene TRBV30; D gene ambiguous. Trimming pared 2 bases from V and 2 bases from J, leaving 6 bases between. There are 12 residues in the CDR3. The germline V gene has CDR1 GTSNPN and CDR2 SVGIG (reference sequence). The DNA for the CDR3 is TGTGCCTGGAGTTCCTACAACACTGAAGCTTTCTTT. Translating it yields CAWSSYNTEAFF.

CDR3 loop: CASSATGDSHSPLHF. CDR3 nucleotides: TGTGCCAGCAGCGCAACCGGGGACAGTCATTCACCCCTCCACTTT. The V gene is TRBV2, the J gene TRBJ1-6; 7 bases are a match to TRBD1. The V gene's germline CDR1 is SNHLY and CDR2 FYNNEI. The CDR3 is made up of 15 amino acids. With V trimmed by 6 bases and J by 8 bases, 10 bases remained unmatched.

With respect to this clone: Sequence at one end of the junction differs from germline and may be a read error. CDR3 amino acids: CAWSPGDRGTYAF. The CDR3 coding sequence is TGTGCCTGGAGTCCAGGGGACAGGGGTACATACGCCTTC. The chain joins TRBV30 to TRBJ1-2, with TRBD1 identical over 10 bases. This CDR3 is 13 amino acids long. Germline V CDR1 and CDR2: GTSNPN, SVGIG (reference sequence).

The chain couples TRBV6-5 to TRBJ1-5; D remains unclear. CDR3 size: 15 residues. V was shortened by 0 bases and J by 3 bases, with 9 bases between the two germline ends. Germline values: CDR1 MNHEY, CDR2 SVGAGI. The DNA of the CDR3 is TGTGCCAGCAGTTACTCGTCAGAAGACAATCAGCCCCAGCATTTT. Protein sequence: CASSYSSEDNQPQHF.

The V and J genes are TRBV28 and TRBJ1-1; D is undetermined. V was pared by 3 bases and J by 6 bases, with 5 bases between. The CDR3 consists of 11 residues. CDR1 is MDHEN and CDR2 is SYDVKM in the germline V gene. CDR3: CASSFGSEAFF. CDR3 nucleotides: TGTGCCAGCAGTTTCGGGTCTGAAGCTTTCTTT.

This sequence joins TRBV4-1 and TRBJ1-5, with D maybe TRBD1 (6 bases). CDR3 length equals 18 residues. Per the germline V gene, CDR1 is MGHRA and CDR2 is YSYEKL. The V gene lost 1 base and the J gene lost 7 bases, with 23 bases spanning the gap. The CDR3 protein is CASSQVPSLPRGRQPQHF. The CDR3 DNA sequence: TGCGCCAGCAGCCAAGTTCCGTCACTCCCAAGGGGGAGACAGCCCCAGCATTTT.

This clone was observed a single time. CDR3 sequence reads: CTSSRDSPYNEQFF. CDR3 nucleotides: TGCACCAGCAGCCGCGACTCCCCCTACAATGAGCAGTTCTTC. The chain uses TRBV1 and TRBJ2-1; the table's D call, TRBD2, has no DNA check behind it. TRBV1 is assigned pseudogene status. CDR3 length: 14 residues.

A word on this clone: At one boundary the junction diverges from the germline segment, which might be a read error. The chain combines TRBV19 with TRBJ1-1; TRBD1 matches at 7 bases. Germline CDR1 is LNHDA and CDR2 is SQIVND (reference sequence). The CDR3 spans 13 residues. CDR3 DNA sequence: TGTGCCAGTATGGGTTTCGGTGGGACAGATACTTCTTTT. Residues: CASMGFGGTDTSF. The entire variable domain, with the rest obtained from reference TRBV19 and TRBJ1-1, is as follows: DGGITQSPKYLFRKEGQNVTLSCEQNLNHDAMYWYRQDPGQGLRLIYYSQIVNDFQKGDIAEGYSVSREKKESFPLTVTSAQKNPTAFYLCASMGFGGTDTSFGQGTRLTVV.

The chain has TRBV30 and TRBJ1-6, with 9 nucleotides matching TRBD1. V was pared by 2 bases and J by 5 bases, with 4 bases of the junction left unmatched. There are 15 residues in the CDR3. The germline CDR1 and CDR2 sequences are GTSNPN and SVGIG (reference sequence). Written as DNA, the CDR3 is TGTGCCTGGAGTAGGACAGGGGCGAATAATTCACCCCTCCACTTT. It encodes CAWSRTGANNSPLHF.

This rearrangement joins TRBV15 to TRBJ1-4; TRBD1 matches 8 bases. Germline values: CDR1 LNHNV, CDR2 YYDKDF (reference sequence). The CDR3 runs to 16 residues. V lost 7 bases to trimming and J lost 1 base; unmatched junction nucleotides: 8. CDR3 protein: CATTKDRALTNEKLFF. The CDR3, as DNA: TGTGCCACCACTAAGGACAGGGCCTTAACTAATGAAAAACTGTTTTTT. Combining the CDR3 with reference TRBV15 and TRBJ1-4 gives the whole variable domain DAMVIQNPRYQVTQFGKPVTLSCSQTLNHNVMYWYQQKSSQAPKLLFHYYDKDFNNEADTPDNFQSRRPNTSFCFLDIRSPGLGDTAMYLCATTKDRALTNEKLFFGSGTQLSVL.

The J gene is TRBJ2-3, the V gene TRBV9, with TRBD1 matching 10 bases. Germline CDR1 SGDLS, CDR2 YYNGEE. Losses at the gene ends were 2 bases for V and 4 bases for J; bases not matched to a gene: 4. The CDR3 totals 15 residues. The DNA for the CDR3 is TGTGCCAGCAGCGTCGACAGGGGGCAAGCAGATACGCAGTATTTT. Translating it yields CASSVDRGQADTQYF.

The rearrangement uses TRBV19 and TRBJ2-4, with a possible D match to TRBD1 (5 bases). Germline V gene sequence: CDR1 LNHDA, CDR2 SQIVND (reference sequence). The CDR3 covers 11 residues. The V end was cut by 6 bases, the J end by 7 bases, with 7 bases between. CDR3 loop: CASRQGNIQYF. As DNA, the CDR3 is TGTGCCAGTAGGCAGGGTAACATTCAGTACTTC.

This sequence joins TRBV15 and TRBJ2-7, with unresolved D. The CDR3 covers 13 residues. V was cut by 5 bases and J by 2 bases, with 10 bases left in between. Germline V gene lookup returns CDR1 LNHNV and CDR2 YYDKDF (reference sequence). This CDR3 is CATSGGSAYEQYF. The CDR3 region has the DNA TGTGCCACCAGCGGTGGCAGTGCCTACGAGCAGTACTTC.

The V call is TRBV7-6, the J call TRBJ1-6; a possible D gene is TRBD1 (6 bases). The CDR3 runs 15 residues. Germline V CDR1 and CDR2: SGHVS, FNYEAQ. V lost 3 bases, J lost 10 bases, and 16 bases lay in between. This CDR3 is CASSLGTGRGSPLHF. The CDR3 nucleotides read TGTGCCAGCAGCTTGGGAACAGGGCGGGGGTCACCCCTCCACTTT.

This clone was counted a few times. V and J are TRBV4-3 and TRBJ1-1; D unresolved. Germline assignment: CDR1 LGHNA and CDR2 YSLEER. There are 13 residues in the CDR3. The V end lost 1 base, the J end lost 3 bases, and 6 bases lay between the germline ends. CDR3 protein: CASSQGVYTEAFF. The CDR3 DNA follows: TGCGCCAGCAGCCAAGGCGTCTACACTGAAGCTTTCTTT.

The chain combines TRBV29-1 with TRBJ1-1, with a tentative D call TRBD1 (6 bases). The V end was cut by 1 base, the J end by 5 bases, with 14 bases between. CDR1 is SQVTM and CDR2 is ANQGSEA in the germline V gene. There are 14 residues in the CDR3. CDR3 sequence: CSVEVGEGVTEAFF. The CDR3 nucleotides are TGCAGCGTTGAAGTTGGCGAGGGGGTAACTGAAGCTTTCTTT.